The following is a T cell receptor (beta chain) sequence with its context. Its matching antigen is unknown. The observed sequence ends 3 residues before the CDR3 terminus, with the missing tail filled in from the germline J gene. Using immunoSEQ multiplex PCR, the repertoire was profiled, and TCRdb retains in-frame clones only, with some absent. The sample's table shows approximately 38,000 clones. V was pared by 2 bases and J by 3 bases, with 12 bases between. Germline assignment: CDR1 MNHEY and CDR2 SVGEGT. The CDR3 has 15 amino acids. The sample originates from a study of T cells in women clearing cervical HPV infection. Findings and caveats of the study: Unknown T-cell numbers per sample may underlie the richness differences. Repertoire richness, not evenness, was significantly elevated in CIN3+ cases versus controls.

The V gene is TRBV6-2 or TRBV6-3, the J gene TRBJ2-3; no clear D. The material sequenced was blood buffy coat. This clonotype originated in a woman between 18 and 70 years old with a cervical HPV16 infection that either progressed to CIN3+ or cleared (not recorded which). This CDR3 is CASSYNNIPTDTQYF. CDR3 DNA, as far as it was read: TGTGCCAGCAGTTACAATAACATACCGACAGATACG.